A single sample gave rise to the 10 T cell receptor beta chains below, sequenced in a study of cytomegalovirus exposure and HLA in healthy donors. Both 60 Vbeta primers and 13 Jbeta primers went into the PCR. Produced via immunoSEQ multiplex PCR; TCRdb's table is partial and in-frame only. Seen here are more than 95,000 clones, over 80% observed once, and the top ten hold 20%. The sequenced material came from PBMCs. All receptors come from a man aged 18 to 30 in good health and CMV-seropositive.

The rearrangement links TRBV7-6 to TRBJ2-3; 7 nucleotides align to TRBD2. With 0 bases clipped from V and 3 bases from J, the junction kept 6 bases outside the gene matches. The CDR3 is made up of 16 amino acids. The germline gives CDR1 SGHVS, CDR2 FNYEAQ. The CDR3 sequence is CASSLAVGGGTDTQYF. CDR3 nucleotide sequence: TGTGCCAGCAGCTTAGCTGTGGGGGGAGGGACAGATACGCAGTATTTT. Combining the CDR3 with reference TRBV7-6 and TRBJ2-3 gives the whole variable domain GAGVSQSPRYKVTKRGQDVALRCDPISGHVSLYWYRQALGQGPEFLTYFNYEAQQDKSGLPNDRFSAERPEGSISTLTIQRTEQRDSAMYRCASSLAVGGGTDTQYFGPGTRLTVL.

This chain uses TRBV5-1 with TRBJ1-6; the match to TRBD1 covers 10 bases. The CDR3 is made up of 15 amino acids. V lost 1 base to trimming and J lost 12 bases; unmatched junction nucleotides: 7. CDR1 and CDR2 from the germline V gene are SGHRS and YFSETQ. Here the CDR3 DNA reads TGCGCCAGCAGCTTGAACGGACAGGGGGGAGAACCCCTCCACTTT. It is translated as CASSLNGQGGEPLHF.

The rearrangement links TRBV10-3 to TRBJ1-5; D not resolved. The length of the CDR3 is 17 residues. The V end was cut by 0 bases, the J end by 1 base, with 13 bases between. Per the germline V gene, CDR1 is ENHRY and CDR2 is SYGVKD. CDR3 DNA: TGTGCCATCAGTGAGTCCGCAGTCTTGAAGAGCAATCAGCCCCAGCATTTT. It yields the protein CAISESAVLKSNQPQHF.

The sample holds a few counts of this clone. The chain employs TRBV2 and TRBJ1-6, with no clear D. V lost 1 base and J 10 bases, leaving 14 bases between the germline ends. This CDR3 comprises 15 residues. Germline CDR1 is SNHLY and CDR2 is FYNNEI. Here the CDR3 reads CASSEGSGSRSPLHF. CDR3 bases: TGTGCCAGCAGTGAAGGAAGCGGAAGTCGATCACCCCTCCACTTT. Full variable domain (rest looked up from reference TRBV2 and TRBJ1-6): EPEVTQTPSHQVTQMGQEVILRCVPISNHLYFYWYRQILGQKVEFLVSFYNNEISEKSEIFDDQFSVERPDGSNFTLKIRSTKLEDSAMYFCASSEGSGSRSPLHFGNGTRLTVT.

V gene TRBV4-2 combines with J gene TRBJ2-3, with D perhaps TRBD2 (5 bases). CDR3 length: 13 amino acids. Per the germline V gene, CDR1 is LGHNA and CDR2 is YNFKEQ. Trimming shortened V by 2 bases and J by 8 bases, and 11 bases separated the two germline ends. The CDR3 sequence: CASSQILVATQYF. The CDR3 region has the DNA TGTGCCAGCAGCCAAATACTAGTCGCTACGCAGTATTTT.

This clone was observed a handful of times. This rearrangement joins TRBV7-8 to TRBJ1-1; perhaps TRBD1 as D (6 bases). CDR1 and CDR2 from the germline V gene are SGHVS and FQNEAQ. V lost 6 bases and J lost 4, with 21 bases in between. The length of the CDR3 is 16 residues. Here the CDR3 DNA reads TGTGCCAGCAGTTTTGGACAGTCTGGTTATCGCACTGAAGCTTTCTTT. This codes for CASSFGQSGYRTEAFF.

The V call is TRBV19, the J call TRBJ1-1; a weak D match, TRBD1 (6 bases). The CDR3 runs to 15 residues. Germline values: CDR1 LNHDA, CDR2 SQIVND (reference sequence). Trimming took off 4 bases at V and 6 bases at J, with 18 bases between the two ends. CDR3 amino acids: CASSRGDTGRAEAFF. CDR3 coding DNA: TGTGCCAGTAGTAGAGGGGACACGGGAAGGGCTGAAGCTTTCTTT.

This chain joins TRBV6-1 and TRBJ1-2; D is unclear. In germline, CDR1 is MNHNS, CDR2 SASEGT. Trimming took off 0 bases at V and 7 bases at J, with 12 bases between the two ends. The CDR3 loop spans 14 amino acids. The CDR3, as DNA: TGTGCCAGCAGTGAAGCGCCGGGTTCAATTGGCTACACCTTC. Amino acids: CASSEAPGSIGYTF.

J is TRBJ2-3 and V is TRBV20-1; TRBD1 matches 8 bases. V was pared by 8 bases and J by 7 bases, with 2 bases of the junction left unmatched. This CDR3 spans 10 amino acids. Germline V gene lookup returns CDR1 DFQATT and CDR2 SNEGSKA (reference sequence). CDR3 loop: CSIRGHTQYF. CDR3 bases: TGCAGTATCAGGGGGCATACGCAGTATTTT.

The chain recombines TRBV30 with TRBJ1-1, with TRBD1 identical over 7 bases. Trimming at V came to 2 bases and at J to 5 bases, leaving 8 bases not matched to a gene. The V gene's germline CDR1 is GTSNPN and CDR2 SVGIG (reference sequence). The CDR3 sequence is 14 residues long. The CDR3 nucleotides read TGTGCCTGGAGTTACTCAGGGGGGAAAACTGAAGCTTTCTTT. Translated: CAWSYSGGKTEAFF. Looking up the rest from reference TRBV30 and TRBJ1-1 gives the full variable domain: SQTIHQWPATLVQPVGSPLSLECTVEGTSNPNLYWYRQAAGRGLQLLFYSVGIGQISSEVPQNLSASRPQDRQFILSSKKLLLSDSGFYLCAWSYSGGKTEAFFGQGTRLTVV.